A selection of T cell receptor beta chains follows, all from one sample in a study of cytomegalovirus exposure and HLA in healthy donors. Using immunoSEQ multiplex PCR, the repertoire was profiled, and TCRdb retains in-frame clones only, with some absent. The table includes around 190,000 clones, 65% to 85% detected once. Sequencing was carried out using PBMCs. These receptor sequences come from a young woman in good health and CMV-seronegative. The CDR3 runs from the conserved cysteine through the conserved F or W. The D gene is left open where the match is weak. Some rows mark clone size as missing; the rest say once, few, many or name a class of expanded clone.

d_gene	j_gene	abundance	v_gene	CDR3nt	CDR3aa
TRBD1	TRBJ2-1	.	TRBV6-5	TGTGCCAGCAGCCACCGCCGGGACAGTTACAATGAGCAGTTCTTC	CASSHRRDSYNEQFF
TRBD1	TRBJ1-3	few	TRBV7-6	TGTGCCAGCAGCTACAGTACTACAGGGGCATCTTCTGGAAACACCATATATTTT	CASSYSTTGASSGNTIYF
.	TRBJ2-3	.	TRBV5-1	TGCGCCAGCAGCTTTATTCCTAGCACAGATACGCAGTATTTT	CASSFIPSTDTQYF
.	TRBJ1-2	.	TRBV6-5	TGTGCCAGCAGTTACGGGGAATCAGGAGGCTACCCCTTC	CASSYGESGGYPF
TRBD2	TRBJ2-3	.	TRBV28	TGTGCCAGCCATCCCTCTCTAGCGGGAGCTTGGGATACGCAGTATTTT	CASHPSLAGAWDTQYF
.	TRBJ1-2	.	TRBV30	TGTGCCTTTATGGAGGGTTTTAACTATGGCTACCCCTTC	CAFMEGFNYGYPF
TRBD2	TRBJ2-5	.	TRBV27	TGTGCCAGCAGTCCCGTGGAGACTAGCGGGGAGACCCAGTACTTC	CASSPVETSGETQYF
.	TRBJ2-7	.	TRBV5-4	TGTGCATCCGGGAAGGGGGAGAGACCCTACGAGCAGTACTTC	CASGKGERPYEQYF
TRBD2	TRBJ2-2	.	TRBV5-1	TGCGCCAGCAGCTTGGCCTCGGTAGCGGGGGGCCCCACCGGGGAGCTGTTTTTT	CASSLASVAGGPTGELFF
TRBD1	TRBJ2-7	.	TRBV27	TGTGCCAGCAGTGACCTTCCGTTGGGGACAGGGACCTACGAGCAGTACTTC	CASSDLPLGTGTYEQYF
.	TRBJ2-2	.	TRBV29-1	TGCAGCGTTGAGGACGGGGTCAGGAAGTCCGGGGAGCTGTTTTTT	CSVEDGVRKSGELFF
.	TRBJ2-7	.	TRBV19	TGTGCCAGTAGTATCCAAGGGCAGGGTTTGGCCTACGAGCAGTACTTC	CASSIQGQGLAYEQYF
TRBD1	TRBJ1-2	.	TRBV19	TGTGCCAGTAGCAAGGGGGCGACGGACTATGGCTACACCTTC	CASSKGATDYGYTF
.	TRBJ2-6	.	TRBV6-5	TGTGCCAGCAGCTTCTCAGGGACTGGGGCCAACGTCCTGACTTTC	CASSFSGTGANVLTF
TRBD1	TRBJ1-1	once	TRBV29-1	TGCAGCGTTGAAGGATCCTACAGGGGGGGTGGTGAAGCTTTCTTT	CSVEGSYRGGGEAFF
.	TRBJ2-3	.	TRBV6-5	TGTGCCAGCAGTTACAACCGGGATACGCAGTATTTT	CASSYNRDTQYF
.	TRBJ1-2	once	TRBV6-1	TGTGCCAGCAGTGAAGTTCAACCCACAGGGATGGATGGCTACCCCTTC	CASSEVQPTGMDGYPF
TRBD1	TRBJ2-7	.	TRBV20-1	TGCAGTGCCTACAGGGGGTACGAGCAGTACTTC	CSAYRGYEQYF
.	TRBJ1-6	.	TRBV18	TGTGCCAGCTCACTTTTAAGAGGGAATAATTCACCCCTCCACTTT	CASSLLRGNNSPLHF
TRBD2	TRBJ2-3	few	TRBV10-2	TGCGCCATCAGAGGAGGAACTAGCGGCACAGATACGCAGTATTTT	CAIRGGTSGTDTQYF
.	TRBJ1-1	.	TRBV9	TGTGCCAGCAGCGTAGGTGGGAGGACTGAAGCTTTCTTT	CASSVGGRTEAFF